These T cell receptor beta chains were read from a single sample in a study of blood T cell repertoires in COVID-19. Assay: immunoSEQ multiplex PCR; the TCRdb copy retains only in-frame clones and omits some. The sample has around 120,000 clones; 83% are singletons. Sequences were obtained from peripheral blood. The origin of the receptors is an older man with active or convalescent COVID-19. The CDR3 runs from the conserved cysteine through the conserved F or W.

v_call cdr3_aa
TRBV27 CASSLTPGTGGNEQYF
TRBV24-1 CATSDGLAENTGELFF
TRBV19 CASSITEGGYEQYF
TRBV6-6 CASSYSEGLSPLHF
TRBV5-6 CASSGDRGTYGYTF
TRBV5-1 CASSPGQAISYEQYF
TRBV30 CAWSVLNSPLHF
TRBV25-1 CASRGQGAYTEAFF
TRBV4-3 CASSQRTGGNGYTF
TRBV30 CAWSVQGREKLFF
TRBV24-1 CATSDRTSTDTQYF
TRBV10-3 CAISPGGAEAFF
TRBV9 CASSVRPSALGDTQYF
TRBV20-1 CSASRSSGAGELFF
TRBV5-5 CASSLFTEHNEQFF
TRBV2 CASQTAFNSPLHF
TRBV18 CASSRSTGGTYEQYF
TRBV7-2 CASRVNLYAGEDEQYF
TRBV30 CAWSDMNTEAFF
TRBV7-8 CASSSPLQSNEQFF
TRBV7-3 CASSLGGGPGTDTQYF
TRBV29-1 CSVEEGGTEGEQYF
TRBV9 CASSVGRGLDIQYF
TRBV28 CASSFVGTDNQPQHF
TRBV14 CASSQRQVRTGELFF
TRBV5-1 CASSPGQGYWQTQYF
TRBV5-4 CASSLGARGDSYEQYF
TRBV6-2/TRBV6-3 CASSPFPGHYQPQHF
TRBV19 CASSSGTGSFGAQHF
TRBV5-5 CASSLGQLSYEQYF
TRBV7-6 CAFGGDGYTF
TRBV27 CASSLSLQGWYSPLHF
TRBV7-2 CASSLVSGYNEQFF
TRBV28 CASRTGGGGYTF
TRBV5-6 CASSLAGTESSYEQYF
TRBV7-4 CASSLEDNLNQPQHF
TRBV12-5 CASGLGQGRTEAFF
TRBV15 CATSKKAEELFF
TRBV14 CASSRNGANYGYTF
TRBV27 CASSPTGTSGSYTQYF
TRBV7-8 CASSLVPASGVQTQYF
TRBV5-1 CASSHTRSANTGELFF
TRBV7-3 CASSGPGGPQYF
TRBV12-5 CASASGTSGNTIYF
TRBV7-2 CASSLQGQIAGNTIYF
TRBV4-3 CASSQVSDTGEQYF
TRBV29-1 CSVDRGTDTQYF
TRBV3-1/TRBV3-2 CASSYRAMNTEAFF
TRBV10-3 CAINPGQGESETQYF
TRBV14 CASSPTGTASYEQYF
TRBV19 CASSNRVYAFF
TRBV19 CASGTGLADTQYF
TRBV19 CASSPWTGGGQPQHF
TRBV6-4 CASSPGSGANVLTF